This TCR beta chain originates from a study of blood T cell repertoires in COVID-19. This CDR3 has 15 residues. Germline CDR1 is SGHNT and CDR2 is YYREEE (reference sequence). Unmatched junction bases numbered 3, after V lost 4 bases and J lost 3 bases. Here immunoSEQ multiplex PCR was the method, and the copy in TCRdb shows in-frame clones only, minus some. The sample has 330,000 or so clones, over 80% seen once. Enrolled during active infection, Seattle patients were then followed longitudinally. The V gene is TRBV5-4, the J gene TRBJ2-3; 12 bases line up with TRBD2. What was sequenced was peripheral blood. The TCR comes from a man aged 25 to 40 with COVID-19, enrolled during active disease. CDR3 loop: CASSQTSGRTDTQYF. In DNA, the CDR3 is TGTGCCAGCAGCCAGACTAGCGGGAGAACAGATACGCAGTATTTT.